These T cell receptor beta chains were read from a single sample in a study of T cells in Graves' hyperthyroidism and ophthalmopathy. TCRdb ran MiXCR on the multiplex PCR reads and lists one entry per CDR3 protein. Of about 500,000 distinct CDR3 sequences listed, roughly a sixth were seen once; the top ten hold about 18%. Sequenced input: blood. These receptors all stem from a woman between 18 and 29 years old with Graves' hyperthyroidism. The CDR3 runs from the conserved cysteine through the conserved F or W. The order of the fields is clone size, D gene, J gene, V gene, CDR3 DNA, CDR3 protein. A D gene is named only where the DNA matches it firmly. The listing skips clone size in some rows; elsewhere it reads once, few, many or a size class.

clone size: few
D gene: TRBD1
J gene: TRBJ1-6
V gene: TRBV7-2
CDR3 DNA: TGTGCCAGCAGCTTAGCCGGGACAGGGTCCCCAGGGACACCCCTCCACTTT
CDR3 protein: CASSLAGTGSPGTPLHF

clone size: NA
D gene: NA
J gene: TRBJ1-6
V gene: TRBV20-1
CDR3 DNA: TGCAGTGCTGGCCGGGGGGCGGGGGATTCACCCCTCCACTTT
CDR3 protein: CSAGRGAGDSPLHF

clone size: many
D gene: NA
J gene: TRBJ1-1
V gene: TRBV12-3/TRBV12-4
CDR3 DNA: TGTGCCAGCAGTTTAGGGGGGGGGCTCCGGGACACTGAAGCTTTCTTT
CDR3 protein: CASSLGGGLRDTEAFF

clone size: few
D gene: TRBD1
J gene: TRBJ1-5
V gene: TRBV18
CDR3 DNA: TGTGCCAGCTCACCACAAGGGACAGTCAATCAGCCCCAGCATTTT
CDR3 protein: CASSPQGTVNQPQHF

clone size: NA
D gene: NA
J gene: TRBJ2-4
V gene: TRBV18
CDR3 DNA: TGTGCCAGCTCACCTTTAACCCCAGGACAGTCCAAAAACATTCAGTACTTC
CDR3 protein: CASSPLTPGQSKNIQYF

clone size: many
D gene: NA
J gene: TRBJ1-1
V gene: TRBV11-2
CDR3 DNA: TGTGCCAGCAGCTTTCCGGGACGGATGACAGTTCGTAGCTCTGAAGCTTTCTTT
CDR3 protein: CASSFPGRMTVRSSEAFF

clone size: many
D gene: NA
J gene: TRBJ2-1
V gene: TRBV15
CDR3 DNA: TGTGCCACCAGCAGAGATTTAACGCGGAGAGACCTCAATGAGCAGTTCTTC
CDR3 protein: CATSRDLTRRDLNEQFF

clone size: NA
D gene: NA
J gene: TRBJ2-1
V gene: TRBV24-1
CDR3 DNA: TGTGCCACCAGTGATTTGGGCAGCTCCTACAATGAGCAGTTCTTC
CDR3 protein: CATSDLGSSYNEQFF

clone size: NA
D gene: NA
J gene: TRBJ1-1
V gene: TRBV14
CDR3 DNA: TGTGCCAGCAGCCGAACCCCTCGGGCGCGTGTGGCTGAAGCTTTCTTT
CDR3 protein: CASSRTPRARVAEAFF

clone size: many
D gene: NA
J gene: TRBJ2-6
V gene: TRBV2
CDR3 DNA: TGTGCCAGCAGAGACAGCTCTGGGGCCAACGTCCTGACTTTC
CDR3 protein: CASRDSSGANVLTF

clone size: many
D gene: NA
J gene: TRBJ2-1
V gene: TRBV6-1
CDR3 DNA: TGTGCCAGCAGTGTAACTAGTAAAATATCATACAATGAGCAGTTCTTC
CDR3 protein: CASSVTSKISYNEQFF

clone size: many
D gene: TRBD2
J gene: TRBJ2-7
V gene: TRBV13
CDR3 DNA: TGTGCCAGCAGCTTTAGCGGGGGGGCCTACGAGCAGTACTTC
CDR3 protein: CASSFSGGAYEQYF

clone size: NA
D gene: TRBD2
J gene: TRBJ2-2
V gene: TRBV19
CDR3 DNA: TGTGCCAGTAGACCCCCCGAGCGGGGGTCGAAAATGGGGCTGTTTTTT
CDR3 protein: CASRPPERGSKMGLFF

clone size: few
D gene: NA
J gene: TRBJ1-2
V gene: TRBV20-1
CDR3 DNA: TGCAGTGCTAGAGATATTGCAAGGGGTGGCTACACCTTC
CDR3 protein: CSARDIARGGYTF

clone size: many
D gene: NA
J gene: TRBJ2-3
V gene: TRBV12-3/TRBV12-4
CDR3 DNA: TGTGCCAGCAGTTTATTCCAGAGTGCTAGCACAGATACGCAGTATTTT
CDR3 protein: CASSLFQSASTDTQYF

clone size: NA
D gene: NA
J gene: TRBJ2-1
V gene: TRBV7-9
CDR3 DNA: TGTGCCAGCAGCTCCGGCGGTTACAATGAGCAGCTCTTC
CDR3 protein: CASSSGGYNEQLF

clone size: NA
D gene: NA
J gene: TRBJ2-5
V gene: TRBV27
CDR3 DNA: TGTGCCAGCAGTTTAAGGGCGCAGTTCCAAGAGACCCAGTACTTC
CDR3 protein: CASSLRAQFQETQYF

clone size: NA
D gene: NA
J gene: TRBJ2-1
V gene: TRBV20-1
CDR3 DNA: TGCAGTGCTAGCGGGACACCCAAAGACAATGATCAGTTCTTC
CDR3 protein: CSASGTPKDNDQFF

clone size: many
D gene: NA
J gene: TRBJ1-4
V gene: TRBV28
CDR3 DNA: TGTGCCAGCAGTTTATACTGGGGCGCTAATGAAAAACTGTTTTTT
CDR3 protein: CASSLYWGANEKLFF

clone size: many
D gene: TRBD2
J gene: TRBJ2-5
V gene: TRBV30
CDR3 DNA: TGTGCCTGGAGTGATACAGCAGCGGGAGGTCGGTGGGAGACCCAGTACTTC
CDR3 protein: CAWSDTAAGGRWETQYF

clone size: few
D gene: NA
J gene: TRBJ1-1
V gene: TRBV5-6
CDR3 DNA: TGTGCCAGCAGCCCACACACATTGCAGGGAAATAAATGGACCTTGAACACTGAAGCTTTCTTT
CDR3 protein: CASSPHTLQGNKWTLNTEAFF

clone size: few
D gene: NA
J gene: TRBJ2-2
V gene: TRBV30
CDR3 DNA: TGTGCCTGGACTTTGCTCGGGGAGCTGTTTTTT
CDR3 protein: CAWTLLGELFF

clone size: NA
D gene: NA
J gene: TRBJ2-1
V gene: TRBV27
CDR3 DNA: TGTGCCAGCAGTTTTCTCGGGCCATACAATGAGCAGTTCTTC
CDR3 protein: CASSFLGPYNEQFF

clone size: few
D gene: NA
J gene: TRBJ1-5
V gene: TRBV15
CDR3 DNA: TGTGCCACCAGCAGAGGTGTTGATAGGAGCAATCAGCCCCAGCATTTT
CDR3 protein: CATSRGVDRSNQPQHF

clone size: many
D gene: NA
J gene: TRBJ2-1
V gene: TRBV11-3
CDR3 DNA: TGTGCCAGCAGCTCCGGGGCCGGTTCGTATGAGCAGTTCTTC
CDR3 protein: CASSSGAGSYEQFF

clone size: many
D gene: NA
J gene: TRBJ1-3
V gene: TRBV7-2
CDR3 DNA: TGTGCCAGCAGCTTAGTGGGCTCTGGAAACACCATATATTTT
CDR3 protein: CASSLVGSGNTIYF

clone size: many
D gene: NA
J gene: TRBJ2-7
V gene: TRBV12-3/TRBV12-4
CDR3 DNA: TGTGCCAGCAGTCCGAGGGGGAGCTCCTACGAGCAGTACTTC
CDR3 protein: CASSPRGSSYEQYF

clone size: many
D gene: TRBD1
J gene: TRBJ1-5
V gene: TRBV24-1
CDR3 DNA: TGTGCCACCGGCGACAGGGAGGTCAGTCAGCCCCAGCATTTT
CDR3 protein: CATGDREVSQPQHF

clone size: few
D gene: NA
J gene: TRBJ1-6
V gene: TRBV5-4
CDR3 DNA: TGTGCCAGCAGCTTGGGGACGGCCATGAGCTCCTATAATTCACCCCTCCACTTT
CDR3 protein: CASSLGTAMSSYNSPLHF

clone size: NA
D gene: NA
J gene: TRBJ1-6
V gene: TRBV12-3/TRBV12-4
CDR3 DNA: TGTACCAGCAGTTCTTGGGAAAATAATTCACCCCTCCACTTT
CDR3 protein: CTSSSWENNSPLHF

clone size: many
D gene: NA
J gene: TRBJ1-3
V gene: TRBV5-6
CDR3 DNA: TGTGCCAGCAGCTTGGACGGTCTCTCTGGAAACACCATATATTTT
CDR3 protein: CASSLDGLSGNTIYF

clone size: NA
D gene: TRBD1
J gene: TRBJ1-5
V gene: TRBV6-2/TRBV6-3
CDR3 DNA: TGTGCCAGCAGTTACGAGGGACAGCCTAATCAGCCCCAGCATTTT
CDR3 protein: CASSYEGQPNQPQHF

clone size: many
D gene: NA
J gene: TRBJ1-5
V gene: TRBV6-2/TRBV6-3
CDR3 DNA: TGTGCCACCCAAGACGTTAGCAATCAGCCCCAGCATTTT
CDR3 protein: CATQDVSNQPQHF

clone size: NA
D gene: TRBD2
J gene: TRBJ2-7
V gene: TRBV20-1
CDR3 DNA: TGCAGTGCTAGACTAGCGGGGGTCCTGGAGCAGTACTTC
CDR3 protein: CSARLAGVLEQYF

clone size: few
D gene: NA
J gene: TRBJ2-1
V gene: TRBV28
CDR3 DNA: TGTGCCAGCAGTGCAAGGGGGGATGAGCAGTTCTTC
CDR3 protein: CASSARGDEQFF

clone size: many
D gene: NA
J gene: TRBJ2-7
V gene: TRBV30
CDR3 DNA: TGTGCCTGGTCTAATCGACAGCGCCAGGCCTACGAGCAGTACTTC
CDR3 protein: CAWSNRQRQAYEQYF

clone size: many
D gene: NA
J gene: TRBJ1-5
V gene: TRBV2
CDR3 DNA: TGTGCCAGCAGTTGGGAACTGCGAAGCAATCAGCCCCAGCATTTT
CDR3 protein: CASSWELRSNQPQHF

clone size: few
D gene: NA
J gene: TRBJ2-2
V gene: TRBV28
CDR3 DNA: TGTGCCAGCAGTTTTTTGGGGGCAGGCGGGGAGCTGTTTTTT
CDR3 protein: CASSFLGAGGELFF

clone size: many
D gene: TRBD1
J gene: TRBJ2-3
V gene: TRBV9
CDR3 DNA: TGTGCCAGCACGCAGGGGGCGGGAACAGATACGCAGTATTTT
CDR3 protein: CASTQGAGTDTQYF

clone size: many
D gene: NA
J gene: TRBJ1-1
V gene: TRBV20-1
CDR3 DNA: TGCAGTGCTAGAGATTGGAGGGTGGACACTGAAGCTTTCTTT
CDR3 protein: CSARDWRVDTEAFF

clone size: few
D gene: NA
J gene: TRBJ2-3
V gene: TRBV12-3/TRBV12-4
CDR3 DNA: TGTGCCAGCACCCGTGGGGGGAATACGCAGTATTTT
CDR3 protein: CASTRGGNTQYF

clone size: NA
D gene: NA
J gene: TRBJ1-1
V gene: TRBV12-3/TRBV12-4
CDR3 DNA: TGTGCCAGCAGGACAGGCCTTGAAGCTTTCTTT
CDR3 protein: CASRTGLEAFF

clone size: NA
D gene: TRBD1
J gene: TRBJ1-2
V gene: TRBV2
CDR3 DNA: TGTGCCAGCAGTGTCCAGGGGGTCGAAGCTAACTATGGCTACACCTTC
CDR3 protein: CASSVQGVEANYGYTF

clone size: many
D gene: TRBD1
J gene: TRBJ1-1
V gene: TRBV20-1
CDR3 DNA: TGCAGTGCAGATACCGGGACAGGGAACACTGAAGCTTTCTTT
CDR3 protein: CSADTGTGNTEAFF

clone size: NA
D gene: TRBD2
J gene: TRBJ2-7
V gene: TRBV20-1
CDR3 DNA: TGCAGTGCTAGACGACTAGCGGACCCCTCCTACGAGCAGTACTTC
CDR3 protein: CSARRLADPSYEQYF

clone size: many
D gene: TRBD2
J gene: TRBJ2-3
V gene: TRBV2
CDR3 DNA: TGTGCCAGCAGCTTCCCGGGACTAGCGGGAGTGGAAGATACGCAGTATTTT
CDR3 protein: CASSFPGLAGVEDTQYF

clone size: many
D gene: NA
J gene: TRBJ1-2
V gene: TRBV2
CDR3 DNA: TGTGCCAGCAGTGAGCCGGGCTATGGCTACACCTTC
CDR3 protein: CASSEPGYGYTF